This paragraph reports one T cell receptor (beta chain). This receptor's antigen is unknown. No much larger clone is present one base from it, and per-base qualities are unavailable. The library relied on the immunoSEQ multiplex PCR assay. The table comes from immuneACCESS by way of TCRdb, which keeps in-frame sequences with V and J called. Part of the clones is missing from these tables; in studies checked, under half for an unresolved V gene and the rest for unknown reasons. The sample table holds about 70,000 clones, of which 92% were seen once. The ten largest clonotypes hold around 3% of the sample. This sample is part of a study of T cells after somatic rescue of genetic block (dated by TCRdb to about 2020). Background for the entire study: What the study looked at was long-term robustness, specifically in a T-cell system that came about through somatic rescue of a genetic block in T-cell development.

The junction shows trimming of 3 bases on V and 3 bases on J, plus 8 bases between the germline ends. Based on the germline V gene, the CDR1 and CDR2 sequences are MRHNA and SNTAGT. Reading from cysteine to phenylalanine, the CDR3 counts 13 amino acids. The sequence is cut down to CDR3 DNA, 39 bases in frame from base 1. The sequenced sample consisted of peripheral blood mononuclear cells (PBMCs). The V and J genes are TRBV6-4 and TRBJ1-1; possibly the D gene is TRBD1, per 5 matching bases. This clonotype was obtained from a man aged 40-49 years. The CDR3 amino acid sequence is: CASSETADTEAFF. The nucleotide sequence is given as TGTGCCAGCAGTGAGACAGCGGACACTGAAGCTTTCTTT.